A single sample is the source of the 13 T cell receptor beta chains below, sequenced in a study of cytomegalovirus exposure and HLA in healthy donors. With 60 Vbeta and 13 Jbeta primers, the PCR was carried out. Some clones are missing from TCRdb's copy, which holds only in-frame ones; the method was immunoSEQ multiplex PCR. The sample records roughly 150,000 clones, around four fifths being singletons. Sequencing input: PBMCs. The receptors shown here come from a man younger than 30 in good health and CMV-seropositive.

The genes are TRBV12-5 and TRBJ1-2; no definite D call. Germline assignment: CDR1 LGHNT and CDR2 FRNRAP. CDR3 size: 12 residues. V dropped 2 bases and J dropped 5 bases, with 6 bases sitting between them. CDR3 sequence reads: CASGLPGYGYTF. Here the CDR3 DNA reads TGTGCTAGTGGTTTGCCGGGTTATGGCTACACCTTC.

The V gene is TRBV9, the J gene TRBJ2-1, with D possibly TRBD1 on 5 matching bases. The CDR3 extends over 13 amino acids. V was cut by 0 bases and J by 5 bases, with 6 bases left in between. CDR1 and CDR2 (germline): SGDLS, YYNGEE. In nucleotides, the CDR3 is TGTGCCAGCAGCGTAGCAGGGAACAATGAGCAGTTCTTC. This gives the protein CASSVAGNNEQFF.

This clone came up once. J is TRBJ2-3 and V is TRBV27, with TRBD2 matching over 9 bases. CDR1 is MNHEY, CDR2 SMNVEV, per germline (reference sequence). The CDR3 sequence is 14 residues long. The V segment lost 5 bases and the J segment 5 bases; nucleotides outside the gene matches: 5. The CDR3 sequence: CASSRLAVEDTQYF. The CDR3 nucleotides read TGTGCCAGCAGTCGACTAGCGGTGGAAGATACGCAGTATTTT.

The chain's CDR3 is CASSTGTPEQFF. The CDR3, as DNA: TGTGCCAGCAGCACCGGGACTCCTGAGCAGTTCTTC. The rearrangement uses TRBV11-2 and TRBJ2-1; weak D call: TRBD2 (6 bases). Germline V gene lookup returns CDR1 SGHAT and CDR2 FQNNGV. V was cut by 5 bases and J by 9 bases, with 11 bases left in between. CDR3 size: 12 residues.

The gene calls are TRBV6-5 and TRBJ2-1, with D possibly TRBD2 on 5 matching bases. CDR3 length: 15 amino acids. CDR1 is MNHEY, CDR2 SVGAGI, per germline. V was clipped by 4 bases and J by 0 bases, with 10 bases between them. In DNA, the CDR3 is TGTGCCAGCAGTTCCCCGGGAAGCTCCTACAATGAGCAGTTCTTC. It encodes CASSSPGSSYNEQFF.

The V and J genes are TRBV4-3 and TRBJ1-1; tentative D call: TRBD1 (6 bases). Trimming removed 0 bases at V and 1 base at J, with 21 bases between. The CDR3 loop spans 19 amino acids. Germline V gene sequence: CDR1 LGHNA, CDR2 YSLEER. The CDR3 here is CASSQEVQGTLSQNTEAFF. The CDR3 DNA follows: TGCGCCAGCAGCCAAGAAGTACAGGGTACCCTTTCTCAGAACACTGAAGCTTTCTTT.

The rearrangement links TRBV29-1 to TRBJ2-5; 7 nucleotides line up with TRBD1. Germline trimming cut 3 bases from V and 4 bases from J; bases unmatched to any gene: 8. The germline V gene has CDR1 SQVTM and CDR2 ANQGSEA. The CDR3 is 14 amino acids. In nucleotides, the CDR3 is TGCAGCGTTGAGAAACAGGGGCCACGAGAGACCCAGTACTTC. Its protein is CSVEKQGPRETQYF.

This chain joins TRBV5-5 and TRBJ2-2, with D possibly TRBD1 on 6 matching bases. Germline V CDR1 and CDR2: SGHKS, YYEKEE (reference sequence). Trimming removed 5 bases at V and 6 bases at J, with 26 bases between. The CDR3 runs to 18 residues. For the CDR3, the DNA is TGTGCCAGCAGAGAGACCCCGACAGGTAGCCGGGCAGCCGGGGAGCTGTTTTTT. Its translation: CASRETPTGSRAAGELFF.

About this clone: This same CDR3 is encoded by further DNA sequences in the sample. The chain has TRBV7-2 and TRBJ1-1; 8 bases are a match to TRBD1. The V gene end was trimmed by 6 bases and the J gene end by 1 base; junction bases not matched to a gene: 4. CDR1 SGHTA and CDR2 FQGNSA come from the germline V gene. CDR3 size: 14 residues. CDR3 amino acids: CASSPDRANTEAFF. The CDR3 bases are TGTGCCAGCAGTCCGGACAGGGCGAACACTGAAGCTTTCTTT.

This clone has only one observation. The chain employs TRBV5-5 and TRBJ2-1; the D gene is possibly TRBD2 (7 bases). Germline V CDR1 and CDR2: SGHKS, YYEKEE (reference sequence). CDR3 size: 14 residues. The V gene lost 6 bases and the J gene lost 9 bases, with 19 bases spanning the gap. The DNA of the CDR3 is TGTGCCAGCATACTAGTGGGGGGGCCTGGTGAGCAGTTCTTC. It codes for CASILVGGPGEQFF.

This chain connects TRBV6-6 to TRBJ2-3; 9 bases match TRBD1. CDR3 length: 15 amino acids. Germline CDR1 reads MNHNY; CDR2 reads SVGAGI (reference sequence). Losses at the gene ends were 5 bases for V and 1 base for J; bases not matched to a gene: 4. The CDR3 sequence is CASSPRDRGTDTQYF. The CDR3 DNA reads TGTGCCAGCAGTCCCCGGGACAGGGGCACAGATACGCAGTATTTT.

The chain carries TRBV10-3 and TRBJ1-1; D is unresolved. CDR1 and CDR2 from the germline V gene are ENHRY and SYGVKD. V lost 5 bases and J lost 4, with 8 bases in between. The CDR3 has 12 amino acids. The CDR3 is CAISHSATEAFF. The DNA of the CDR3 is TGTGCCATCAGTCACAGTGCCACTGAAGCTTTCTTT.

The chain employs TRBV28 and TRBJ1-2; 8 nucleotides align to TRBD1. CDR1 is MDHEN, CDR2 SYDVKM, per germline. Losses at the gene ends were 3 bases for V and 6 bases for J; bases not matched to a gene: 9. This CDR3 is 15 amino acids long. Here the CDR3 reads CASSFRDRLVHGYTF. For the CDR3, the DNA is TGTGCCAGCAGTTTCCGGGACAGGCTGGTTCATGGCTACACCTTC.